This TCR beta chain was sequenced during a study of blood T cell repertoires in COVID-19. As for the study in general: Collection of acute and convalescent COVID-19 samples took place in the United States, Italy and Spain.

Authors' processing steps: Using reference gene primer amplification, nucleated cell counts were estimated. Only in-frame clones appear in the TCRdb table, and some are missing; sequencing was by immunoSEQ multiplex PCR. V and J calls and clone size are those listed in that table; D and trimming were worked out from the DNA. The repertoire holds about 220,000 clones, approximately 85% seen once, with about 2.4% in the top ten. Germline loops: CDR1 MNHEY, CDR2 SVGAGI. V was pared by 0 bases and J by 3 bases, with 2 bases of the junction left unmatched. The CDR3 length is 15 residues. This TCR was sampled from a woman aged 70-85 years with COVID-19, enrolled during active disease. The rearrangement uses TRBV6-5 and TRBJ1-1; 9 bases align to TRBD1. Sequencing used peripheral blood. The CDR3 DNA reads TGTGCCAGCAGTTACTCACAGGGGGCCGACACTGAAGCTTTCTTT. Its translation: CASSYSQGADTEAFF.